Listed below are T cell receptor beta chains from one sample, sequenced in a study of OX40 agonist ivuxolimab in advanced cancers. TCRdb's copy holds only in-frame clones and misses some; the assay was immunoSEQ multiplex PCR. This sample has about 62,000 clones, with nearly 90% found just once. Sequenced here: CD4+ or CD8+ T cells sorted from blood, sampled in a trial of the OX40 agonist ivuxolimab. The receptors were gathered from an adult with an advanced solid tumor such as melanoma, head and neck, liver or kidney cancer. CDR3s include the opening cysteine and the closing phenylalanine or tryptophan. Fields, in order: V gene, J gene, clone size, D gene, CDR3 DNA, CDR3 protein. A D gene is named only where the DNA matches it firmly. Size values are once, few and many counts, or a class for expanded clones, and some rows have none.

>TRBV19|TRBJ2-2|.|.
TGTGCCAGTAGTATAGATCGGCGGCCGAACACCGGGGAGCTGTTTTTT
CASSIDRRPNTGELFF
>TRBV5-6|TRBJ1-1|.|.
TGTGCCAGCAGCCTGGACGGCACTGAAGCTTTCTTT
CASSLDGTEAFF
>TRBV28|TRBJ1-5|.|.
TGTGCCAGCAGTATGACACCCAAGCCGAGGGGCAATCAGCCCCAGCATTTT
CASSMTPKPRGNQPQHF
>TRBV18|TRBJ1-4|.|.
TGTGCCAGCCGTCGGCTGGGGGGTGAAAAACTGTTTTTT
CASRRLGGEKLFF
>TRBV6-1|TRBJ1-5|.|.
TGTGCCAGCAGTGGACAGGCCCTTTTGGGTCAGCATTTT
CASSGQALLGQHF
>TRBV15|TRBJ1-5|.|.
TGTGCCACCAGCAGCGACAGGTTCAATCAGCCCCAGCATTTT
CATSSDRFNQPQHF
>TRBV6-6|TRBJ1-6|.|.
TGTGCCAGCAGTCTCGGGACGGCGGAGGGCTCACCCCTCCACTTT
CASSLGTAEGSPLHF
>TRBV19|TRBJ1-5|.|.
TGTGCCAGTAGTATAGATCGGGGTCAGCCCCAGCATTTT
CASSIDRGQPQHF
>TRBV5-1|TRBJ2-1|.|.
TGCGCCAGCAGCTTAGTCCAGTCCTACAATGAGCAGTTCTTC
CASSLVQSYNEQFF
>TRBV4-2|TRBJ1-4|.|.
TGTGCCAGCAGCTTAGGGCCAGTAATTGAAAAACTGTTTTTT
CASSLGPVIEKLFF
>TRBV6-4|TRBJ2-2|once|TRBD2
TGTGCCAGCAGTGACGGGCTAGCGGGACCCGGTGGAACCGGGGAGCTGTTTTTT
CASSDGLAGPGGTGELFF
>TRBV27|TRBJ1-6|.|TRBD1
TGTGCCAGCAGTTTAGACAGGGCGGGTTCACCCCTCCACTTT
CASSLDRAGSPLHF
>TRBV18|TRBJ1-6|.|TRBD1
TGTGCCAGCTCACCATCCCAGACAGGGATGAATTCACCCCTCCACTTT
CASSPSQTGMNSPLHF
>TRBV5-4|TRBJ1-3|.|.
TGTGCCAGCAGGGGTGATGGCGCTAACTGGGGAAACACCATATATTTT
CASRGDGANWGNTIYF
>TRBV5-5|TRBJ1-6|.|TRBD1
TGTGCCAGCAGCTGGACAGGGGGTAATTCACCCCTCCACTTT
CASSWTGGNSPLHF
>TRBV7-2|TRBJ1-1|.|.
TGTGCCAGCAGCTTGGGTATAGGGCTTCGCTCCGTCGAGGCTTTCTTT
CASSLGIGLRSVEAFF
>TRBV10-1|TRBJ1-5|.|.
TGCGCCAGCGGCGAAGGGCGACAGCCCCAGCATTTT
CASGEGRQPQHF
>TRBV5-1|TRBJ1-3|.|TRBD1
TGCGCCAGCAGCTTTAACAGGGGGCCTGGAAACACCATATATTTT
CASSFNRGPGNTIYF
>TRBV6-5|TRBJ2-5|once|.
TGTGCCAGCAGTTACGAGGGAAGGAAGACCCAGTACTTC
CASSYEGRKTQYF
>TRBV27|TRBJ2-1|.|.
TGTGCCAGCAGTCGCCCAGACAGGTCGTACAATGAGCAGTTCTTC
CASSRPDRSYNEQFF
>TRBV14|TRBJ1-4|.|.
TGTGCCAGCAGCCAGATAGGTGGTGAAAAACTGTTTTTT
CASSQIGGEKLFF
>TRBV5-1|TRBJ2-5|.|TRBD2
TGCGCCAGCAGCACCGCGGGGGGACAAGAGACCCAGTACTTC
CASSTAGGQETQYF
>TRBV9|TRBJ2-3|.|.
TGTGCCAGCAGCGTTCTAGTGACAGATACGCAGTATTTT
CASSVLVTDTQYF
>TRBV19|TRBJ1-3|.|.
TGTGCCAGTAGTAACACAGGGAGCTCTGGAAACACCATATATTTT
CASSNTGSSGNTIYF
>TRBV25-1|TRBJ2-1|.|.
TGTGCCAGCAGTGAAGAGATCTACAATGAGCAGTTCTTC
CASSEEIYNEQFF
>TRBV21-1|TRBJ2-7|.|.
TGTGCCAGCAGCACGAGAAGCGGAAGCTCCTACGAGCAGTACTTC
CASSTRSGSSYEQYF
>TRBV11-2|TRBJ1-1|.|.
TGTGCCAGCAGTTCCATGAACACTGAAGCTTTCTTT
CASSSMNTEAFF
>TRBV4-1|TRBJ1-2|.|.
TGCGCCAGCAGCCAAGGGACCCTTAACTATGGCTACACCTTC
CASSQGTLNYGYTF
>TRBV11-2|TRBJ2-1|.|TRBD2
TGTGCCAGCAGCCCCGAGGAGCGGGGGACGTACAATGAGCAGTTCTTC
CASSPEERGTYNEQFF
>TRBV25-1|TRBJ2-3|.|TRBD2
TGTGCCAGCAGCTACGGACTAGCGACAGATACGCAGTATTTT
CASSYGLATDTQYF
>TRBV11-2|TRBJ2-7|.|TRBD2
TGTGCCAGCAGGATCTCGACTAGCGGGAGCTACGAGCAGTACTTC
CASRISTSGSYEQYF
>TRBV21-1|TRBJ2-2|.|.
TGTGCCAGCAGCAAAGGCCCCATAAGGACAGGGGCGAACACCGGGGAGCTGTTTTTT
CASSKGPIRTGANTGELFF
>TRBV7-8|TRBJ2-2|.|.
TGTGCCAGCAGCTTAGCAGGGAGGGGGCGCAGCGGGGAGCTGTTTTTT
CASSLAGRGRSGELFF
>TRBV19|TRBJ2-1|.|TRBD2
TGTGCCAGTATGGGGGGGGACGGCTCCTACAATGAGCAGTTCTTC
CASMGGDGSYNEQFF
>TRBV7-3|TRBJ1-2|.|.
TGTGCCAGCAGCCCCGAAGGGGGGAGGAACTATGGCTACACCTTC
CASSPEGGRNYGYTF
>TRBV28|TRBJ2-3|.|.
TGTGCCAGCAGAGACAGCCACACAGATACGCAGTATTTT
CASRDSHTDTQYF
>TRBV5-6|TRBJ1-1|.|.
TGTGCCAGCAGCCAATGGGGGGGAGGGCTGAACACTGAAGCTTTCTTT
CASSQWGGGLNTEAFF